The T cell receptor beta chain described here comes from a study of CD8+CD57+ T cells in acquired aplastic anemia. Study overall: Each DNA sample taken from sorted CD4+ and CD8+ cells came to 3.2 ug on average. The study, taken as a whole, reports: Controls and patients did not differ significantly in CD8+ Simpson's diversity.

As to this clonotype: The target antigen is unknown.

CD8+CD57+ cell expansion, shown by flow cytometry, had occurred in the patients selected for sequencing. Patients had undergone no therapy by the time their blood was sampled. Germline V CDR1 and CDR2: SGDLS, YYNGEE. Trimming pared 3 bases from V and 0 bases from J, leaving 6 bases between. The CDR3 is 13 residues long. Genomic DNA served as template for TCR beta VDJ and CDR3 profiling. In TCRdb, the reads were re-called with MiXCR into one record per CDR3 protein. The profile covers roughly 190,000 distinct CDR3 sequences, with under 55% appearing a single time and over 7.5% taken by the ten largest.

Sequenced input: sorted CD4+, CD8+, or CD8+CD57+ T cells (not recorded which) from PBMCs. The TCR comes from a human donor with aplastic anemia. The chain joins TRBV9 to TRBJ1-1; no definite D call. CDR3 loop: CASSADMNTEAFF. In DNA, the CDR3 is TGTGCCAGCAGCGCAGACATGAACACTGAAGCTTTCTTT.